Below, 20 T cell receptor beta chains from the same sample are listed, as sequenced in a study of blood T cell repertoires in COVID-19. Clones were sequenced by immunoSEQ multiplex PCR, and TCRdb holds only the in-frame ones, with some missing. Counted here are roughly 150,000 clones, about 88% occurring once; the ten biggest clones make up roughly a sixth. Sequencing was performed on peripheral blood. The origin of the receptors is a man aged 60 to 75 with active or convalescent COVID-19.

The genes are TRBV4-2 and TRBJ2-5; TRBD1 agrees at 8 bases. Germline assignment: CDR1 LGHNA and CDR2 YNFKEQ. V lost 1 base, J lost 4 bases, and 11 bases stayed unmatched. The CDR3 is 17 amino acids. CDR3 in DNA: TGTGCCAGCAGCCAAGCTCCTTCAGGGGGCGAGCTAGAGACCCAGTACTTC. Amino acids: CASSQAPSGGELETQYF.

This chain links TRBV2 with TRBJ1-4; 7 bases map to TRBD1. The germline gives CDR1 SNHLY, CDR2 FYNNEI. V shed 3 bases and J 7 bases; nucleotides not matched to a gene: 8. This CDR3 has 15 amino acids. The CDR3: CASSERGGPVEKLFF. CDR3 bases: TGTGCCAGCAGTGAGCGAGGGGGCCCCGTTGAAAAACTGTTTTTT.

The chain is built from TRBV4-1 and TRBJ2-1; 10 nucleotides line up with TRBD1. CDR1 and CDR2 (germline): MGHRA, YSYEKL. This CDR3 comprises 15 residues. The ends lost 2 bases at V and 8 bases at J; junction bases unmatched: 6. CDR3 in DNA: TGCGCCAGCAGCCAATCGGGACAGGGGACGGATGAGCAGTTCTTC. Residues: CASSQSGQGTDEQFF.

This chain connects TRBV5-4 to TRBJ1-4; TRBD1 matches at 9 bases. The ends lost 3 bases at V and 7 bases at J; junction bases unmatched: 4. The length of the CDR3 is 14 residues. CDR1 is SGHNT, CDR2 YYREEE, per germline (reference sequence). The CDR3 nucleotides are TGTGCCAGCAGCTGGGGACAGGGAACTGAAAAACTGTTTTTT. Its translation is CASSWGQGTEKLFF.

The chain carries TRBV5-1 and TRBJ2-1, with D maybe TRBD2 (6 bases). CDR1 is SGHRS, CDR2 YFSETQ, per germline. V shed 1 base and J shed 4 bases, with 15 bases lying between them. This CDR3 comprises 16 residues. CDR3 residues: CASSLRAGPIYNEQFF. In nucleotides, the CDR3 is TGCGCCAGCAGCTTGCGAGCGGGCCCGATTTACAATGAGCAGTTCTTC. Together with reference TRBV5-1 and TRBJ2-1, the CDR3 gives the full variable domain: KAGVTQTPRYLIKTRGQQVTLSCSPISGHRSVSWYQQTPGQGLQFLFEYFSETQRNKGNFPGRFSGRQFSNSRSEMNVSTLELGDSALYLCASSLRAGPIYNEQFFGPGTRLTVL.

V is TRBV10-1 and J is TRBJ1-1, with 11 bases matching TRBD1. Germline CDR1 is WNHNN and CDR2 is SYGVQD (reference sequence). With 11 bases clipped from V and 7 bases from J, the junction kept 12 bases outside the gene matches. This CDR3 has 14 residues. The chain's CDR3 is CARGGQGEKGEAFF. In DNA form, the CDR3 reads TGCGCCCGGGGGGGACAGGGGGAAAAGGGTGAAGCTTTCTTT.

The chain couples TRBV25-1 to TRBJ1-1, with a weak D call TRBD1 (5 bases). Germline V CDR1 and CDR2: MGHDK, SYGVNS. V was trimmed by 4 bases and J by 4 bases, leaving 13 bases between them. The CDR3 runs 14 residues. In nucleotides, the CDR3 is TGTGCCAGCAGTGTTCAGGGTAGGGGCACTGAAGCTTTCTTT. Its protein product is CASSVQGRGTEAFF.

V is TRBV19 and J is TRBJ2-1; 9 positions agree with TRBD1. Germline-derived CDR1 and CDR2 are LNHDA and SQIVND (reference sequence). Trimming removed 7 bases from V and 3 bases from J; junction bases left unmatched: 7. This CDR3 contains 15 residues. In nucleotides, the CDR3 is TGTGCCAGTATAGGTCGGGACAGGGTCTACAATGAGCAGTTCTTC. This encodes CASIGRDRVYNEQFF.

The chain employs TRBV19 and TRBJ2-5, with 10 bases lining up with TRBD2. Germline V CDR1 and CDR2: LNHDA, SQIVND (reference sequence). This CDR3 is 15 amino acids long. With 5 bases clipped from V and 0 bases from J, the junction kept 3 bases outside the gene matches. In DNA form, the CDR3 reads TGTGCCAGTAGTTTCGGACTAGCGGACCAAGAGACCCAGTACTTC. Translation: CASSFGLADQETQYF.

Here the CDR3 reads CASSVTQGASGNTIYF. CDR3 in DNA: TGTGCCAGCAGTGTTACTCAGGGGGCATCTGGAAACACCATATATTTT. This sequence joins TRBV2 and TRBJ1-3; 8 bases fit TRBD1. The germline V gene has CDR1 SNHLY and CDR2 FYNNEI. The ends lost 4 bases at V and 1 base at J; junction bases unmatched: 6. The CDR3 covers 16 residues. Complete variable domain (other parts from reference TRBV2 and TRBJ1-3): EPEVTQTPSHQVTQMGQEVILRCVPISNHLYFYWYRQILGQKVEFLVSFYNNEISEKSEIFDDQFSVERPDGSNFTLKIRSTKLEDSAMYFCASSVTQGASGNTIYFGEGSWLTVV.

The V gene is TRBV6-5, the J gene TRBJ2-7, with a possible D match to TRBD2 (6 bases). The germline gives CDR1 MNHEY, CDR2 SVGAGI. With 0 bases removed from V and 3 bases from J, the gap between germline ends came to 15 bases. This CDR3 has 16 amino acids. CDR3 bases: TGTGCCAGCAGTTACTCGTCCCCGGGACTCCTCTACGAGCAGTACTTC. Translated, it gives CASSYSSPGLLYEQYF.

The chain's CDR3 is CASSFWRADNEQFF. CDR3 coding DNA: TGCGCCAGCAGCTTTTGGAGGGCGGACAATGAGCAGTTCTTC. V usage is TRBV5-1 and J usage is TRBJ2-1; D may be TRBD2 (6 bases). CDR1 is SGHRS and CDR2 is YFSETQ in the germline V gene. The CDR3 consists of 14 residues. With 2 bases removed from V and 5 bases from J, the gap between germline ends came to 11 bases.

This rearrangement joins TRBV5-1 to TRBJ2-7; 12 bases align to TRBD1. The V segment lost 0 bases and the J segment 5 bases; nucleotides outside the gene matches: 0. The germline CDR1 and CDR2 sequences are SGHRS and YFSETQ. This CDR3 contains 14 residues. CDR3 in amino acids: CASSLGDRGHEQYF. DNA of the CDR3: TGCGCCAGCAGCTTGGGGGACAGGGGGCACGAGCAGTACTTC.

The rearrangement uses TRBV14 and TRBJ1-6; no definite D call. CDR1 and CDR2 (germline): SGHDN, FVKESK. CDR3 length equals 14 residues. The V and J ends lost 4 bases and 0 bases respectively, with 4 bases between them. CDR3 sequence: CASSLSSYNSPLHF. The CDR3 nucleotides read TGTGCCAGCAGCCTTAGCTCCTATAATTCACCCCTCCACTTT.

The genes are TRBV11-2 and TRBJ2-3; TRBD2 aligns across 10 bases. This CDR3 contains 15 residues. V dropped 3 bases and J dropped 2; count of bases not matched to a gene: 2. Per germline, CDR1 SGHAT and CDR2 FQNNGV. The CDR3 DNA sequence: TGTGCCAGCAGCTTTACTAGCGGGGACACAGATACGCAGTATTTT. Its translation: CASSFTSGDTDTQYF.

The rearrangement joins TRBV28 to TRBJ1-4; 9 bases match TRBD1. This CDR3 contains 14 residues. Germline V gene data show CDR1 as MDHEN and CDR2 as SYDVKM. The trim removed 5 bases at V and 8 bases at J, leaving 6 bases unmatched. The CDR3 protein is CASSNRGLREKLFF. In nucleotides, the CDR3 is TGTGCCAGCAGTAACAGGGGGCTTAGGGAAAAACTGTTTTTT.

The rearrangement joins TRBV7-8 to TRBJ1-5, with 9 bases aligning to TRBD1. J was trimmed by 1 base and V by 6 bases; bases with no gene match: 4. CDR3 length: 15 residues. The germline CDR1 and CDR2 sequences are SGHVS and FQNEAQ. CDR3 DNA sequence: TGTGCCAGCAGACGGACAGGGGCGAGCAATCAGCCCCAGCATTTT. Its protein is CASRRTGASNQPQHF.

The chain couples TRBV10-3 to TRBJ1-6, with D tentatively TRBD1 (6 bases). Germline CDR1 and CDR2: ENHRY and SYGVKD. V lost 6 bases and J lost 7, with 19 bases in between. There are 16 residues in the CDR3. This chain's CDR3 is CAIRGQMKGKNSPLHF. CDR3 bases: TGTGCCATCAGAGGACAGATGAAGGGCAAAAATTCACCCCTCCACTTT.

The genes are TRBV10-3 and TRBJ1-5, with a tentative D call TRBD1 (5 bases). The CDR3 is 16 amino acids. Trimming took 0 bases from V and 1 from J, leaving 10 bases between them. Germline assignment: CDR1 ENHRY and CDR2 SYGVKD. The CDR3 sequence: CAISESQGGSNQPQHF. CDR3 coding DNA: TGTGCCATCAGTGAGTCTCAGGGAGGCAGCAATCAGCCCCAGCATTTT.

The chain joins TRBV7-2 to TRBJ1-1; D is undetermined. CDR1 and CDR2 from the germline V gene are SGHTA and FQGNSA. The CDR3 is 15 amino acids. V lost 2 bases to trimming and J lost 3 bases, with 13 bases between them. CDR3 DNA: TGTGCCAGCAGCTTATATCACAGAGCGGACACTGAAGCTTTCTTT. It translates to CASSLYHRADTEAFF.